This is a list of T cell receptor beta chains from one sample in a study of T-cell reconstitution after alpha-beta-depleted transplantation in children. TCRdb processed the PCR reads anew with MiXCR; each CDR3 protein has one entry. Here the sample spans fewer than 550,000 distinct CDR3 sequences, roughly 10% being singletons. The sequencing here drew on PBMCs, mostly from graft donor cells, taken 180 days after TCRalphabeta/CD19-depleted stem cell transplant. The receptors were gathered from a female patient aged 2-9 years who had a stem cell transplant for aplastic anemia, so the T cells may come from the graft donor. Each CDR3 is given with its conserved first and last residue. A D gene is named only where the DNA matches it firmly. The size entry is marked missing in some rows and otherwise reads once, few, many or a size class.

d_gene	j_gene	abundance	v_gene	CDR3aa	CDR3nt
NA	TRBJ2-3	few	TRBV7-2	CASSLGLRVVTDTQYF	TGTGCCAGCAGCTTGGGCCTGAGGGTGGTCACAGATACGCAGTATTTT
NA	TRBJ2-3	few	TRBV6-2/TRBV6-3	CASRTTRQRVTDTQYF	TGTGCCAGCAGGACCACCAGGCAGAGGGTAACAGATACGCAGTATTTT
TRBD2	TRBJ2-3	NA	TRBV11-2	CASTRRTPSGRRETDTQYF	TGTGCCAGCACCCGGCGGACTCCTAGCGGGAGGAGGGAGACAGATACGCAGTATTTT
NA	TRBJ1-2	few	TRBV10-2	CASSGLKGGDGYTF	TGCGCCAGCAGTGGGCTTAAGGGGGGGGATGGCTACACCTTC
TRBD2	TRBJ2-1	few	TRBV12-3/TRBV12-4	CASSSPGGAYNEQFF	TGTGCCAGCAGTTCTCCGGGGGGGGCCTACAATGAGCAGTTCTTC
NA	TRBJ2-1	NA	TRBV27	CASSSGLNEQFF	TGTGCCAGCAGTTCCGGACTCAATGAGCAGTTCTTC
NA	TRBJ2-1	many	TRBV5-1	CASSGRELWNEQFF	TGCGCCAGCAGCGGACGGGAGCTATGGAATGAGCAGTTCTTC
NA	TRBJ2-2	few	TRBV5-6	CASSSAAGELFF	TGTGCCAGCAGCTCGGCCGCCGGGGAGCTGTTTTTT
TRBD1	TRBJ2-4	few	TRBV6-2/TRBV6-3	CASSFRDRGRKKNIQYF	TGTGCCAGCAGTTTCCGGGACAGGGGGCGAAAGAAAAACATTCAGTACTTC
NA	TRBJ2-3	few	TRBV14	CASSQDRFPTDTQYF	TGTGCCAGCAGCCAAGATAGATTCCCAACAGATACGCAGTATTTT
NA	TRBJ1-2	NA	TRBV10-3	CAISDRRMPLGYTF	TGTGCCATCAGTGATCGACGGATGCCCCTAGGCTACACCTTC
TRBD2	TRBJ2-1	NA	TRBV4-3	CASSQLGLAGAYNEQFF	TGCGCCAGCAGCCAACTCGGACTAGCGGGAGCCTACAATGAGCAGTTCTTC
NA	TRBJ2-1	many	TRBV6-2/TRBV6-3	CASSFVSSYNEQFF	TGTGCCAGCAGTTTCGTGAGCTCCTACAATGAGCAGTTCTTC